The text below deals with one T cell receptor (beta chain). Authors' analysis steps: Quantification of nucleated cells was approximated via reference gene primer amplification. Here immunoSEQ multiplex PCR was the method, and the copy in TCRdb shows in-frame clones only, minus some. The DNA gave D and trimming, while V, J and clone size come from that table. The sample yields 200,000 or so clones, roughly 79% seen once. The sample is drawn from a study of blood T cell repertoires in COVID-19. Study-wide background: The United States, Italy and Spain supplied acute and convalescent COVID-19 samples. Nucleic acid was either cDNA or gDNA, and it came from T cells, B-cell-depleted T cells, or PBMCs.

This CDR3 is built from 15 residues. The V segment lost 4 bases and the J segment 5 bases; nucleotides outside the gene matches: 7. The V gene's germline CDR1 is KGHSH and CDR2 LQKENI. The chain couples TRBV18 to TRBJ2-3; 9 bases line up with TRBD2. Sample: peripheral blood. This sequence was found in a human donor with acute or convalescent COVID-19. The donor label of this sample is uncertain. The CDR3 spells CASSRIAGEGDTQYF. The CDR3 DNA reads TGTGCCAGCTCACGAATAGCGGGAGAGGGAGATACGCAGTATTTT.